This T cell receptor beta chain was documented in a study of blood T cell repertoires in COVID-19. Study at large: Samples of COVID-19 (acute and convalescent) were obtained from the United States, Italy and Spain. From T cells, B-cell-depleted T cells, or PBMCs came the material, which was cDNA or gDNA.

Seattle enrolled patients during active infection and tracked them longitudinally. Authors' analysis steps: Quantification of nucleated cells was approximated via reference gene primer amplification. TCRdb keeps only in-frame clones here, not all; method: immunoSEQ multiplex PCR. Clone size and the V and J calls come from that table; the DNA yielded D and trimming. The repertoire includes 250,000 to 350,000 clones, roughly 90% of them detected once, and less than 3.5% sits in the top ten. The CDR3 spans 15 residues. Germline assignment: CDR1 SGHNT and CDR2 YYREEE (reference sequence). Losses at the gene ends were 4 bases for V and 3 bases for J; bases not matched to a gene: 9.

The sequenced sample consisted of peripheral blood. This TCR came from a young woman with COVID-19, enrolled during active disease. The chain couples TRBV5-4 to TRBJ2-7; TRBD1 agrees at 8 bases. The CDR3 bases are TGTGCCAGCAGCAGGAGACAGGGGTCAAACTACGAGCAGTACTTC. Protein sequence: CASSRRQGSNYEQYF.